This T cell receptor beta chain comes out of a study of cytomegalovirus exposure and HLA in healthy donors. The study ran its PCR with 60 Vbeta and 13 Jbeta primers. Repertoires were generated with immunoSEQ multiplex PCR, while TCRdb's copy carries only in-frame clones and drops some. The table lists some 130,000 clones, roughly four fifths of them singletons, with 0.8% to 0.95% in the top ten. Regarding the study as a whole: Among TCR beta chains, those listed as cytomegalovirus-associated numbered over 150.

The germline V gene has CDR1 GTSNPN and CDR2 SVGIG (reference sequence). The germline V and J ends were trimmed by 5 bases and 0 bases, with 8 bases remaining between them. The CDR3 consists of 13 residues. On this clone: Its antigen is not known.

The chain couples TRBV30 to TRBJ1-3; no clear D. What was sequenced was PBMCs. The receptor was isolated from a woman aged 60-75 years in good health and CMV-seronegative. The CDR3 DNA sequence: TGTGCCTGGGGGAGTCACTCTGGAAACACCATATATTTT. The encoded protein is CAWGSHSGNTIYF.